This TCR beta chain was sequenced during a study of sequential checkpoint blockade in melanoma. At the level of the study: Some 22 patients had tumor biopsies before treatment and at week 13.

Libraries were prepared by immunoSEQ multiplex PCR; TCRdb keeps only in-frame clonotypes and omits some of them. The sample records roughly 20,000 clones, 27% being singletons. Study-wide findings and caveats: T-cell fraction and clonality followed PD-L1 and CD8+ counts, not mutational load. For nivolumab-first patients, baseline tumor clonality was associated with response.

Treatment indicated: randomized to nivolumab then ipilimumab (arm A) or the reverse (arm B). The CDR3 length is 12 residues. The V and J ends lost 1 base and 7 bases respectively, with 5 bases between them. Germline-derived CDR1 and CDR2 are SGDLS and YYNGEE. This clone was seen a handful of times. Its target is not known. The J gene is TRBJ2-2, the V gene TRBV9; D gene uncertain. This clonotype originated in a human donor with melanoma. The sequencing here drew on tumor tissue (inferred from file names), taken from a patient given nivolumab and ipilimumab in sequence. CDR3 protein: CASSVLSGELFF. The CDR3 nucleotides are TGTGCCAGCAGCGTACTTAGCGGGGAGCTGTTTTTT.